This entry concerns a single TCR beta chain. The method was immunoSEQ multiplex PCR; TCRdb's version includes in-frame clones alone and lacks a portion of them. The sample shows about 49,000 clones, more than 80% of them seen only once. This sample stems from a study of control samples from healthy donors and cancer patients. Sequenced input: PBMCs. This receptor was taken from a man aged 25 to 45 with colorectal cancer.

The CDR3 DNA reads as TGTGCCAGTAGTAGAAACCGGGACAGGGGCACCGGGGAGCTGTTTTTT. Its translation: CASSRNRDRGTGELFF. The chain employs TRBV19 and TRBJ2-2; 10 positions match TRBD1. The ends lost 4 bases at V and 4 bases at J; junction bases unmatched: 6. Germline assignment: CDR1 LNHDA and CDR2 SQIVND (reference sequence). The CDR3 sequence is 16 residues long.